The 20 T cell receptor beta chains below all came from one sample that was sequenced in a study of metastatic and nonmetastatic thyroid tumors. TCRdb re-analyzed the PCR reads using MiXCR. Of roughly 15,000 clones in the sample, 20% to 30% were seen once. The entire patient cohort was treatment-naive prior to thyroid surgery. Source material: tumor tissue. All receptors come from a female donor with papillary thyroid cancer or a benign thyroid nodule (not recorded which). Some clones in this sample may be carry-over from other donors' samples.

To note about this clone: The junction and the germline gene differ at one end; a read error may be behind it. The V call is TRBV20-1, the J call TRBJ1-3; tentatively, D is TRBD1 (5 bases). The CDR3 is 18 amino acids. CDR1 is DFQATT and CDR2 is SNEGSKA in the germline V gene (reference sequence). The CDR3 loop reads CSARVNSFDSPSGNIIYF. Written as DNA, the CDR3 is TGCAGTGCTAGAGTCAACTCCTTTGACAGTCCCTCTGGAAACATCATATATTTT.

The chain joins TRBV7-9 to TRBJ2-7; unclear D gene. Germline assignment: CDR1 SEHNR and CDR2 FQNEAQ (reference sequence). Trimming took 2 bases from V and 4 from J, leaving 9 bases between them. This CDR3 has 13 amino acids. CDR3 DNA sequence: TGTGCCAGCAGCTTAAACAATCGGTACGAGCAGTACTTC. It specifies CASSLNNRYEQYF.

This clone was counted many times. This chain connects TRBV5-1 to TRBJ2-7; 8 bases match TRBD2. This CDR3 has 15 amino acids. Trimming removed 0 bases from V and 2 bases from J; junction bases left unmatched: 4. CDR1 and CDR2 (germline): SGHRS, YFSETQ. CDR3 DNA: TGCGCCAGCAGCTTGGGCGGGAGGCCCACCTACGAGCAGTACTTC. Protein product: CASSLGGRPTYEQYF.

This clone was counted many times. The J gene is TRBJ2-1, the V gene TRBV20-1; 8 nucleotides align to TRBD2. This CDR3 spans 12 amino acids. The ends lost 3 bases at V and 7 bases at J; junction bases unmatched: 2. Germline loops: CDR1 DFQATT, CDR2 SNEGSKA (reference sequence). Written as DNA, the CDR3 is TGCAGTGCTAGGAGCGGGAGTAATGAGCAGTTCTTC. Protein product: CSARSGSNEQFF.

This clone was counted many times. V gene TRBV5-5 combines with J gene TRBJ2-1; D not certain. The ends were cut back, 4 bases at V and 4 bases at J, with 15 bases in the middle. Looked up from germline, CDR1 is SGHKS and CDR2 is YYEKEE (reference sequence). The CDR3 contains 15 residues. DNA of the CDR3: TGTGCCAGCAGCCTCTCACTGGCGCCGTACAATGAGCAGTTCTTC. It specifies CASSLSLAPYNEQFF. Based on the CDR3 plus reference TRBV5-5 and TRBJ2-1, the full variable domain is DAGVTQSPTHLIKTRGQQVTLRCSPISGHKSVSWYQQVLGQGPQFIFQYYEKEERGRGNFPDRFSARQFPNYSSELNVNALLLGDSALYLCASSLSLAPYNEQFFGPGTRLTVL.

This clone was detected only once. This may arise from a read error, as a much more abundant clone is one base away. The J gene is TRBJ1-1, the V gene TRBV18; 8 bases match TRBD1. V gave up 4 bases and J gave up 4 bases; unmatched junction bases: 11. CDR3 length: 16 residues. Germline V gene data show CDR1 as KGHSH and CDR2 as LQKENI. CDR3 sequence: CASSRFGQGAGTEAFF. Written as DNA, the CDR3 is TGTGCCAGCTCACGGTTTGGTCAGGGGGCGGGCACTGAAGCTTTCTTT.

This clone was recorded once. A junction boundary mismatches the germline segment, possibly from a read error. The J gene is TRBJ1-2, the V gene TRBV5-1; 8 bases agree with TRBD1. Per the germline V gene, CDR1 is SGHRS and CDR2 is YFSETQ. The CDR3 runs 13 residues. The CDR3 DNA reads as TGCGCCAGCAGATGGACAGGGTATTATGGCTCCACCTTC. Translation: CASRWTGYYGSTF.

This clone is classed as medium-sized (0.01 to 0.1%). The V and J genes are TRBV20-1 and TRBJ2-3, with 13 bases fitting TRBD2. V shed 3 bases, J shed 5 bases, and the junction held 8 bases outside the gene matches. Germline V gives CDR1 DFQATT, CDR2 SNEGSKA (reference sequence). There are 16 residues in the CDR3. The DNA of the CDR3 is TGCAGTGCTAGTAATTTCGGACTAGCGGGAGAAGATACGCAGTATTTT. This codes for CSASNFGLAGEDTQYF.

This clone was seen more than once but under ten times. The chain uses TRBV20-1 and TRBJ2-7; D might be TRBD2 (6 bases). CDR1 DFQATT and CDR2 SNEGSKA come from the germline V gene (reference sequence). Between the trimmed V and J ends, which lost 0 bases and 4 bases, there was a span of 16 bases. The CDR3 consists of 15 residues. CDR3 bases: TGCAGTGCTAGAGAAAGGGTGGGGGGTAAATACGAGCAGTACTTC. Translating it yields CSARERVGGKYEQYF.

Here the CDR3 DNA reads TGTGCCAGCAGCTTGCTCAGGACCTCCTACGAGCAGTACTTC. This encodes CASSLLRTSYEQYF. The chain has TRBV7-2 and TRBJ2-7; D is undetermined. Germline V CDR1 and CDR2: SGHTA, FQGNSA. Trimming removed 3 bases at V and 0 bases at J, with 9 bases between. The CDR3 runs 14 residues.

This clone has ten or more counts. The chain carries TRBV2 and TRBJ2-1, with 9 nucleotides matching TRBD2. V was pared by 1 base and J by 0 bases, with 4 bases of the junction left unmatched. Germline V gene lookup returns CDR1 SNHLY and CDR2 FYNNEI. The CDR3 is 17 amino acids. The CDR3 protein is CASSEGLAGISYNEQFF. CDR3 bases: TGTGCCAGCAGTGAAGGGCTAGCGGGAATCTCCTACAATGAGCAGTTCTTC.

As concerns this clone: Compared with germline, one end of the junction differs, possibly owing to a read error. The chain combines TRBV11-3 with TRBJ2-7, with TRBD1 identical over 8 bases. The length of the CDR3 is 16 residues. Per the germline V gene, CDR1 is SGHNT and CDR2 is YENEEA. CDR3 DNA sequence: TGTGCCAGCGGCTTATGGGCAGGGGGCTTCTCCTACGAGCAGTACTTC. This encodes CASGLWAGGFSYEQYF.

This clone was found many times. J is TRBJ2-7 and V is TRBV18, with D possibly matching TRBD1 (5 bases). V lost 3 bases, J lost 0 bases, and 15 bases lay in between. Germline V lookup: CDR1 KGHSH, CDR2 LQKENI. CDR3 length: 16 amino acids. CDR3 in DNA: TGTGCCAGCTCACCCCACAGACAGTTGAGCTCCTACGAGCAGTACTTC. This encodes CASSPHRQLSSYEQYF.

This clone was seen at least ten times. The CDR3 reads CATSDYRGGYTF. CDR3 in DNA: TGTGCCACCAGTGACTACAGGGGTGGCTACACCTTC. The rearrangement links TRBV24-1 to TRBJ1-2; 7 bases line up with TRBD1. Trimming cost V 4 bases and J 7 bases; bases outside gene matches: 2. Germline V CDR1 and CDR2: KGHDR, SFDVKD. The CDR3 contains 12 residues.

The chain employs TRBV4-1 and TRBJ2-7, with D possibly being TRBD1 or TRBD2 (6 bases each). V shed 0 bases and J shed 7 bases, with 10 bases lying between them. Germline CDR1 reads MGHRA; CDR2 reads YSYEKL. The length of the CDR3 is 13 residues. The CDR3 here is CASSQDAGQEQYF. CDR3 in DNA: TGCGCCAGCAGCCAAGATGCGGGACAAGAGCAGTACTTC.

J is TRBJ2-7 and V is TRBV10-3, with D maybe TRBD1 (6 bases). CDR1 and CDR2 (germline): ENHRY, SYGVKD. V dropped 6 bases and J dropped 0 bases, with 24 bases sitting between them. There are 18 residues in the CDR3. The CDR3 sequence: CAISGHRASGKSSYEQYF. CDR3 DNA: TGTGCCATCAGCGGACACAGGGCTAGTGGGAAGAGCTCCTACGAGCAGTACTTC.

The chain is built from TRBV18 and TRBJ2-1; D is undetermined. Looked up from germline, CDR1 is KGHSH and CDR2 is LQKENI. This CDR3 has 12 amino acids. Trimming pared 3 bases from V and 7 bases from J, leaving 7 bases between. This CDR3 reads CASSPQMNEQFF. The CDR3 DNA reads TGTGCCAGCTCACCGCAGATGAATGAGCAGTTCTTC.

This clone has just one count. This rearrangement joins TRBV7-2 to TRBJ1-3; D is uncertain. Germline V lookup: CDR1 SGHTA, CDR2 FQGNSA. This CDR3 has 15 amino acids. The V gene lost 2 bases and the J gene lost 8 bases, with 16 bases spanning the gap. The CDR3 DNA reads as TGTGCCAGCAGCTTAAGTGGACTTTCACCGGACACCATATATTTT. Amino acid sequence: CASSLSGLSPDTIYF.

This clone was counted at least ten times. Within the sample, other DNA sequences also encode this same CDR3. This sequence joins TRBV6-1 and TRBJ2-7; D is ambiguous. Looked up from germline, CDR1 is MNHNS and CDR2 is SASEGT. This CDR3 contains 14 residues. V was pared by 7 bases and J by 4 bases, with 17 bases between. CDR3 in amino acids: CASTPGLGSYEQYF. Here the CDR3 DNA reads TGTGCCAGCACCCCCGGGTTGGGGTCGTACGAGCAGTACTTC.

This clone has at least ten counts. V and J are TRBV18 and TRBJ2-5; no clear D gene. CDR3 length equals 12 residues. Germline CDR1 reads KGHSH; CDR2 reads LQKENI. Between the trimmed V and J ends, which lost 4 bases and 0 bases, there was a span of 3 bases. CDR3 bases: TGTGCCAGCTCACAGTACCAAGAGACCCAGTACTTC. It yields the protein CASSQYQETQYF.